This T cell receptor beta chain was obtained from a study of CD8 T cells in Susac syndrome. Reverse transcription used roughly 0.45 to 1 ug RNA and random hexamers. Multiplex PCR with immunoSEQ amplified the TCR beta CDR3 across 54 Vbeta and 13 Jbeta. TCRdb passed the immunoSEQ multiplex PCR reads through MiXCR, listing each CDR3 protein once. The sample has around 200,000 distinct CDR3 sequences; 90% to 95% are singletons. This clonotype has a single count. Trimming at V came to 3 bases and at J to 4 bases, leaving 7 bases not matched to a gene. Germline CDR1 reads DFQATT; CDR2 reads SNEGSKA (reference sequence). The CDR3 spans 15 residues. While CD8+ and CD4+ T cells were isolated negatively, TEMRA cells were enriched by FACS.

J is TRBJ1-5 and V is TRBV20-1, with 9 bases identical to TRBD1. The source material was CD4+ T cells from PBMCs. The TCR sequence derives from a human donor in good health. CDR3 in DNA: TGCAGTGCTAGTCAGGTCGGGACAGGGAATCAGCCCCAGCATTTT. Its protein product is CSASQVGTGNQPQHF.